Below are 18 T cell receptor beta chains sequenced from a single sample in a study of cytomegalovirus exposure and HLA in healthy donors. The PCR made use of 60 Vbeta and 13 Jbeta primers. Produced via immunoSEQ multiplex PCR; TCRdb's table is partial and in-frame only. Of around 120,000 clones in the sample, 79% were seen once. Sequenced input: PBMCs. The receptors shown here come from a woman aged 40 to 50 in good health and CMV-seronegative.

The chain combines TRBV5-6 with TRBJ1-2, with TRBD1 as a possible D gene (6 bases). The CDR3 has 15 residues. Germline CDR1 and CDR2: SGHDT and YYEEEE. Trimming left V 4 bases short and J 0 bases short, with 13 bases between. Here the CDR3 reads CASSHWNRANYGYTF. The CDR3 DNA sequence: TGTGCCAGCAGCCATTGGAACAGGGCTAACTATGGCTACACCTTC.

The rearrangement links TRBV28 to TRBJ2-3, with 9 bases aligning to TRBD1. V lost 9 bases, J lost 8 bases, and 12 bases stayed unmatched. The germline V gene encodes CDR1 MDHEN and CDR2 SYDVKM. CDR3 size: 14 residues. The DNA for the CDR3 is TGTGCCAGACCCGGGACAGGGCTTTCAGGTACGCAGTATTTT. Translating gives CARPGTGLSGTQYF.

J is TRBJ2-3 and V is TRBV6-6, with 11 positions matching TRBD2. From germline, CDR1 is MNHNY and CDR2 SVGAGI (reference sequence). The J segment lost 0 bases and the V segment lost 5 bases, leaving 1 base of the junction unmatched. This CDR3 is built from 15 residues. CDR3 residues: CASSRTSGSTDTQYF. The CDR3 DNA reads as TGTGCCAGCAGTCGGACTAGCGGGAGCACAGATACGCAGTATTTT.

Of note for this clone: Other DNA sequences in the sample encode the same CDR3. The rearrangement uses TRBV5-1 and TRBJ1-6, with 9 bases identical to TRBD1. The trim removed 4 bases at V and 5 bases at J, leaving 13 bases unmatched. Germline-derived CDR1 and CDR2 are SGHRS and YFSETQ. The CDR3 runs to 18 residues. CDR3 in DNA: TGCGCCAGCAGCAGTGGCGGGACAGGGCGAGGAGATAATTCACCCCTCCACTTT. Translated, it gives CASSSGGTGRGDNSPLHF.

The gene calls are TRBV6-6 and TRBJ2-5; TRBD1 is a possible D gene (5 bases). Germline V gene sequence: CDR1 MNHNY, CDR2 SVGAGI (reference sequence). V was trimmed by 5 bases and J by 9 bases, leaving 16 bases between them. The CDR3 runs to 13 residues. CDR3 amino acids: CASSGDSQGAQYF. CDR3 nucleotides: TGTGCCAGCAGTGGCGACTCCCAAGGGGCCCAGTACTTC.

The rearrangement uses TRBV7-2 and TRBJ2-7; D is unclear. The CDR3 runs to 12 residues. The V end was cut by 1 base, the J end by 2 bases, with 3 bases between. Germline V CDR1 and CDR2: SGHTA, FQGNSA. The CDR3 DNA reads TGTGCCAGCAGCTTAGTCACCTACGAGCAGTACTTC. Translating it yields CASSLVTYEQYF.

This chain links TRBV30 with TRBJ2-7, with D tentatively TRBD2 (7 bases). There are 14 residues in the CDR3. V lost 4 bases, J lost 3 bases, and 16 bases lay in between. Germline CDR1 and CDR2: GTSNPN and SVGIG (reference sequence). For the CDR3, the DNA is TGTGCCTGGAACCCGAGGGGGGGTCTCTACGAGCAGTACTTC. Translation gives CAWNPRGGLYEQYF.

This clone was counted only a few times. The CDR3 spells CASSLLVGEGYNEQFF. CDR3 sequence (DNA): TGTGCCAGCAGTTTGCTAGTGGGGGAGGGGTACAATGAGCAGTTCTTC. The rearrangement uses TRBV28 and TRBJ2-1; 7 positions match TRBD2. The germline V gene encodes CDR1 MDHEN and CDR2 SYDVKM. This CDR3 has 16 residues. V was clipped by 3 bases and J by 4 bases; unmatched bases: 9.

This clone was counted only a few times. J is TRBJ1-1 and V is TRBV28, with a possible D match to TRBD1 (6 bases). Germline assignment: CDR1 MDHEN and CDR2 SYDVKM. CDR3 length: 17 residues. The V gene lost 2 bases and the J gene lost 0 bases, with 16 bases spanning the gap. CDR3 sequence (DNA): TGTGCCAGCAGTTTACCCCAACAGGGCGTTATGAACACTGAAGCTTTCTTT. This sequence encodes CASSLPQQGVMNTEAFF.

The CDR3 loop reads CASGGGGNSPLHF. DNA of the CDR3: TGTGCCAGCGGTGGCGGGGGTAATTCACCCCTCCACTTT. V gene TRBV6-5 combines with J gene TRBJ1-6, with D possibly matching TRBD1 (5 bases). CDR1 is MNHEY, CDR2 SVGAGI, per germline. The CDR3 covers 13 residues. The germline V and J ends were trimmed by 8 bases and 6 bases, with 11 bases remaining between them.

CDR3 protein: CASSLDGRADEQYF. The CDR3 DNA is TGCGCCAGCAGCTTGGACGGGCGGGCAGACGAGCAGTACTTC. The rearrangement joins TRBV5-1 to TRBJ2-7, with a weak D call TRBD2 (5 bases). CDR1 is SGHRS, CDR2 YFSETQ, per germline. The CDR3 is 14 residues long. V dropped 0 bases and J dropped 5 bases, with 12 bases sitting between them.

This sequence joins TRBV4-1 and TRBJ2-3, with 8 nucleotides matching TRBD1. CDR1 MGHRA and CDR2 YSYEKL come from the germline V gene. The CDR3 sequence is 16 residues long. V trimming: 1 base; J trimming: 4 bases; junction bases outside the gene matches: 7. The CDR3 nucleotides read TGCGCCAGCAGCCAAGGGGGCGGGACAGGTTCAGATACGCAGTATTTT. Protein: CASSQGGGTGSDTQYF.

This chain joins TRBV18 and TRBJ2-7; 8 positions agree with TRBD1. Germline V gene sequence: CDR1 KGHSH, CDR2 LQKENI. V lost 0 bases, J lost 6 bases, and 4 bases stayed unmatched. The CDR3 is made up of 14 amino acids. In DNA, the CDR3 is TGTGCCAGCTCACCACCGACAGGGGAATTCGAGCAGTACTTC. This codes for CASSPPTGEFEQYF.

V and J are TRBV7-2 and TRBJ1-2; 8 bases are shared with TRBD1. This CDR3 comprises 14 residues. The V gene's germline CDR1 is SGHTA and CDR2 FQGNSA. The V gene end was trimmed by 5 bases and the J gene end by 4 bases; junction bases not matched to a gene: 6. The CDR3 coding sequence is TGTGCCAGCAGCCAGGACAGGGAGGTCTATGGCTACACCTTC. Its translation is CASSQDREVYGYTF.

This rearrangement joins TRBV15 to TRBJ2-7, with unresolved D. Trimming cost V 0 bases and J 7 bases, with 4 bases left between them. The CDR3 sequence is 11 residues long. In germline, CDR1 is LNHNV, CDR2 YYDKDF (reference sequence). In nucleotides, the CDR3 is TGTGCCACCAGCAGAGACCTTGAGCAGTACTTC. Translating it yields CATSRDLEQYF.

This CDR3 reads CASSLGAPPTGAEAFF. CDR3 sequence (DNA): TGTGCCAGCAGCTTAGGCGCCCCCCCGACAGGGGCGGAAGCTTTCTTT. The gene calls are TRBV5-6 and TRBJ1-1; 8 nucleotides match TRBD1. From germline, CDR1 is SGHDT and CDR2 YYEEEE. The V segment lost 2 bases and the J segment 8 bases; nucleotides outside the gene matches: 14. This CDR3 contains 16 residues.

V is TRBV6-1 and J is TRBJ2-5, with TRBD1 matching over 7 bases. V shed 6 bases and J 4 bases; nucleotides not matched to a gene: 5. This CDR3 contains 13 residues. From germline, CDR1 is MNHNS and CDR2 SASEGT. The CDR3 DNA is TGTGCCAGCAGAACCACAGGGGTAGAGACCCAGTACTTC. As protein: CASRTTGVETQYF.

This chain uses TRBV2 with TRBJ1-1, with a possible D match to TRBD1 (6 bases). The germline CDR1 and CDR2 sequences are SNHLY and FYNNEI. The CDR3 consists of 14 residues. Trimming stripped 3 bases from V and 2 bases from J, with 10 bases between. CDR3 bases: TGTGCCAGCAGTGACAGGGGTCTCAACACTGAAGCTTTCTTT. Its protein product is CASSDRGLNTEAFF. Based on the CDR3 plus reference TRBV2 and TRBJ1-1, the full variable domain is EPEVTQTPSHQVTQMGQEVILRCVPISNHLYFYWYRQILGQKVEFLVSFYNNEISEKSEIFDDQFSVERPDGSNFTLKIRSTKLEDSAMYFCASSDRGLNTEAFFGQGTRLTVV.